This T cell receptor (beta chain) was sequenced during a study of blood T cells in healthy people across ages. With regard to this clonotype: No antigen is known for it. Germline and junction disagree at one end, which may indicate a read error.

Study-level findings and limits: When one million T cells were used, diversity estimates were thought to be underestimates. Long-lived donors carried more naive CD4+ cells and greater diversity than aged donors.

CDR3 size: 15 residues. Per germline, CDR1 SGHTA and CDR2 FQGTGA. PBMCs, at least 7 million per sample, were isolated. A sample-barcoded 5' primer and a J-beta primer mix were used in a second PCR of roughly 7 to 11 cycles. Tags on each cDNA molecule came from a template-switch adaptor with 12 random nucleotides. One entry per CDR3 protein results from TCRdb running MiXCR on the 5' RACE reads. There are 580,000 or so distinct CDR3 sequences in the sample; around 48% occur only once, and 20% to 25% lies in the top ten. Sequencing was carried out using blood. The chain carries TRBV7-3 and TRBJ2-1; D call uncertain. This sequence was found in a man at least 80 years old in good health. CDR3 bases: TGTACCAGCAGCCCCCCCCCTGGCTTTTACAATGAGCAGTTCTTC. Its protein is CTSSPPPGFYNEQFF.